These 25 T cell receptor beta chains came from one sample sequenced in a study of T cells in Graves' hyperthyroidism and ophthalmopathy. The investigators amplified TCR beta CDR3 regions from RNA transcripts. HTBI primers were employed in a first-round RT-PCR of the TCR CDR3. One entry per CDR3 protein results from TCRdb running MiXCR on the multiplex PCR reads. This sample has a few hundred thousand distinct CDR3 sequences, with approximately 15% found just once. Specimen: blood. All receptors derive from a woman aged 18-29 years with Graves' hyperthyroidism.

The chain recombines TRBV6-5 with TRBJ2-5, with TRBD1 identical over 7 bases. CDR1 is MNHEY, CDR2 SVGAGI, per germline. The trim removed 4 bases at V and 5 bases at J, leaving 22 bases unmatched. This CDR3 region has 19 residues. DNA for the CDR3: TGTGCCAGCAGTTCTCCCATCGGGACAGACAATAACCGGCGGGAGACCCAGTACTTC. It translates to CASSSPIGTDNNRRETQYF.

This clonotype was counted many times. This chain connects TRBV12-3 or TRBV12-4 to TRBJ1-2; D ambiguous. The CDR3 runs 13 residues. Trimming took 4 bases from V and 4 from J, leaving 10 bases between them. This CDR3 reads CASSSDAPYGYTF. CDR3 nucleotide sequence: TGTGCCAGCAGTTCCGATGCTCCCTATGGCTACACCTTC.

This clonotype was recorded a few times. This sequence joins TRBV5-5 and TRBJ2-7; the D is unclear. The CDR3 covers 13 residues. The germline CDR1 and CDR2 sequences are SGHKS and YYEKEE (reference sequence). With 2 bases removed from V and 6 bases from J, the gap between germline ends came to 12 bases. The DNA of the CDR3 is TGTGCCAGCAGCTTCCCCAGGTCGGCCGAGCAGTACTTC. Translated, it gives CASSFPRSAEQYF.

This clonotype was seen at least ten times. The V gene is TRBV6-1, the J gene TRBJ2-1; 9 bases are shared with TRBD1. J lost 10 bases, V lost 2 bases, and 15 bases had no gene match. The CDR3 has 17 residues. Germline V lookup: CDR1 MNHNS, CDR2 SASEGT. Here the CDR3 reads CASSERVAGQGFWEQFF. The CDR3 nucleotides read TGTGCCAGCAGTGAAAGGGTCGCGGGACAGGGTTTTTGGGAGCAGTTCTTC.

This clonotype has a count of ten or more. The chain couples TRBV5-1 to TRBJ2-1; D gene uncertain. V lost 0 bases and J 9 bases, leaving 10 bases between the germline ends. Germline CDR1 is SGHRS and CDR2 is YFSETQ. The CDR3 consists of 13 residues. The chain's CDR3 is CASSLGPSSEQFF. The CDR3 DNA reads TGCGCCAGCAGCTTGGGCCCTAGTTCTGAGCAGTTCTTC.

This clonotype was found many times. The chain recombines TRBV11-1 with TRBJ2-2; 7 bases match TRBD1. This CDR3 region has 13 residues. Germline V gene data show CDR1 as SGHAT and CDR2 as FQDESV (reference sequence). The V segment lost 6 bases and the J segment 7 bases; nucleotides outside the gene matches: 5. The CDR3 sequence: CASRKGAIGELFF. The CDR3, as DNA: TGTGCCAGCAGAAAGGGGGCGATCGGGGAGCTGTTTTTT.

The sample holds many counts of this clonotype. CDR3 nucleotide sequence: TGTGCCAGCAGCCCGGGCACTAGCGGGGAGAGGGAGCAGTACTTC. This gives the protein CASSPGTSGEREQYF. The rearrangement links TRBV3-1 to TRBJ2-7, with 10 bases identical to TRBD2. The CDR3 runs to 15 residues. V trimming: 4 bases; J trimming: 7 bases; junction bases outside the gene matches: 10. Germline loops: CDR1 LGHDT, CDR2 YNNKEL (reference sequence).

This clonotype has a handful of counts. The V gene is TRBV4-1, the J gene TRBJ1-5; 8 bases are a match to TRBD1. The CDR3 extends over 14 amino acids. Germline V lookup: CDR1 MGHRA, CDR2 YSYEKL. The J segment lost 11 bases and the V segment lost 2 bases, leaving 8 bases of the junction unmatched. CDR3 in amino acids: CASSQPGGVGAQHF. DNA for the CDR3: TGCGCCAGCAGCCAACCAGGGGGCGTCGGGGCCCAGCATTTT.

This clonotype appeared a few times. One base away lies a much larger clone, so this may be a sequencing read error. The V and J genes are TRBV7-9 and TRBJ2-7; 10 bases line up with TRBD2. The CDR3 contains 11 residues. Per germline, CDR1 SEHNR and CDR2 FQNEAQ (reference sequence). The CDR3 reads CANSGGDEQYF. In DNA, the CDR3 is TGTGCCAACAGCGGGGGGGACGAGCAGTACTTC.

In this sample, this clonotype turned up many times. V gene TRBV29-1 combines with J gene TRBJ1-1; unclear D gene. The CDR3 is 13 residues long. Germline lookup yields CDR1 SQVTM and CDR2 ANQGSEA. Trimming took off 6 bases at V and 6 bases at J, with 17 bases between the two ends. This CDR3 reads CSVGPGSGAEAFF. CDR3 DNA sequence: TGCAGCGTCGGGCCCGGATCGGGCGCTGAAGCTTTCTTT.

This clonotype was picked up many times. The rearrangement uses TRBV27 and TRBJ2-7; D possibly corresponds to TRBD2 (5 bases). CDR1 is MNHEY, CDR2 SMNVEV, per germline (reference sequence). V lost 5 bases and J 10 bases, leaving 27 bases between the germline ends. CDR3 size: 16 residues. The CDR3 sequence: CASSEAVTVGLLSQYF. CDR3 nucleotides: TGTGCCAGCAGTGAAGCGGTCACAGTGGGTCTACTGAGTCAGTACTTC.

This clonotype has more than one count but fewer than ten. In nucleotides, the CDR3 is TGTGCCAGCAGTGAAGCTACAGGGGTCTGGTATGGCTACACCTTC. Translating gives CASSEATGVWYGYTF. The gene calls are TRBV6-1 and TRBJ1-2; TRBD1 agrees at 7 bases. J lost 5 bases, V lost 0 bases, and 6 bases had no gene match. This CDR3 has 15 amino acids. Per germline, CDR1 MNHNS and CDR2 SASEGT.

The rearrangement joins TRBV11-2 to TRBJ2-7; weak D call: TRBD2 (7 bases). The CDR3 totals 13 residues. Germline V gene lookup returns CDR1 SGHAT and CDR2 FQNNGV. V dropped 6 bases and J dropped 0 bases, with 9 bases sitting between them. CDR3 loop: CASRGGGSYEQYF. As DNA, the CDR3 is TGTGCCAGCAGAGGGGGGGGCTCCTACGAGCAGTACTTC.

There are many counts of this clonotype. This sequence joins TRBV12-3 or TRBV12-4 and TRBJ1-5; no firm D call. V was shortened by 4 bases and J by 7 bases, with 14 bases between the two germline ends. This CDR3 comprises 14 residues. The CDR3 is CASSSRPESQPQHF. The CDR3 DNA follows: TGTGCCAGCAGTTCCCGTCCGGAGAGCCAGCCCCAGCATTTT.

Comment on this clonotype: At one of its ends the junction is not consistent with the germline gene, which may arise from a read error. The chain employs TRBV6-2 or TRBV6-3 and TRBJ1-6, with 9 bases that match TRBD1. CDR1 MNHEY and CDR2 SVGEGT come from the germline V gene. This CDR3 has 15 amino acids. This CDR3 reads CASSYGTGRGSRLHF. The CDR3 region has the DNA TGTGCCAGCAGTTACGGGACAGGGAGAGGGTCACGCCTCCACTTT.

This clonotype was seen a handful of times. J is TRBJ2-2 and V is TRBV19; no firm D call. The germline gives CDR1 LNHDA, CDR2 SQIVND (reference sequence). The length of the CDR3 is 10 residues. Trimming stripped 10 bases from V and 7 bases from J, with 7 bases between. The CDR3 nucleotides read TGTGCCACCTTGGGCGGGGAGCTGTTTTTT. Amino acid sequence: CATLGGELFF. Combining the CDR3 with reference TRBV19 and TRBJ2-2 gives the whole variable domain DGGITQSPKYLFRKEGQNVTLSCEQNLNHDAMYWYRQDPGQGLRLIYYSQIVNDFQKGDIAEGYSVSREKKESFPLTVTSAQKNPTAFYLCATLGGELFFGEGSRLTVL.

This clonotype appeared a few times. This chain joins TRBV6-1 and TRBJ1-2; TRBD1 agrees at 9 bases. The CDR3 is made up of 13 amino acids. The V gene's germline CDR1 is MNHNS and CDR2 SASEGT. V was pared by 4 bases and J by 5 bases, with 2 bases of the junction left unmatched. DNA of the CDR3: TGTGCCAGCAGTGGACAGGGGGAGTATGGCTACACCTTC. This codes for CASSGQGEYGYTF.

The rearrangement links TRBV19 to TRBJ2-1; maybe TRBD2 (7 bases). This CDR3 contains 15 residues. Germline assignment: CDR1 LNHDA and CDR2 SQIVND (reference sequence). V was clipped by 5 bases and J by 4 bases, with 15 bases between them. The CDR3 is CASSSGLGGYNEQFF. CDR3 in DNA: TGTGCCAGTAGTTCAGGACTAGGGGGGTACAATGAGCAGTTCTTC.

In its sample, this clonotype was seen a few times. The rearrangement links TRBV27 to TRBJ2-2; D call uncertain. The germline V and J ends were trimmed by 7 bases and 0 bases, with 18 bases remaining between them. CDR3 length equals 17 residues. Germline CDR1 reads MNHEY; CDR2 reads SMNVEV (reference sequence). CDR3 DNA sequence: TGTGCCAGCACCCACAATAGGGCAGGCGCGAACACCGGGGAGCTGTTTTTT. This gives the protein CASTHNRAGANTGELFF.

This clonotype was seen a handful of times. The chain combines TRBV20-1 with TRBJ2-3; TRBD2 matches 8 bases. In germline, CDR1 is DFQATT, CDR2 SNEGSKA (reference sequence). The CDR3 totals 16 residues. The J segment lost 2 bases and the V segment lost 2 bases, leaving 9 bases of the junction unmatched. The CDR3 DNA sequence: TGCAGTGCTAGACGGGAGCGGGGGAGCAACACAGATACGCAGTATTTT. Its protein product is CSARRERGSNTDTQYF.

Ten or more counts support this clonotype. V and J are TRBV5-1 and TRBJ2-7; the D gene is possibly TRBD1 (7 bases). V was trimmed by 0 bases and J by 4 bases, leaving 23 bases between them. Germline V gene sequence: CDR1 SGHRS, CDR2 YFSETQ. The CDR3 extends over 18 amino acids. The DNA of the CDR3 is TGCGCCAGCAGCTTGGTTGCAGGGGGGTTCTTGAGCCCATACGAGCAGTACTTC. Its protein is CASSLVAGGFLSPYEQYF.

This clonotype was picked up many times. The chain has TRBV6-5 and TRBJ1-2; no definite D call. Deletions cut 0 bases from V and 2 bases from J, with 1 base between. The CDR3 is 12 residues long. From germline, CDR1 is MNHEY and CDR2 SVGAGI. CDR3 amino acids: CASSYSNYGYTF. The CDR3 bases are TGTGCCAGCAGTTACTCGAACTATGGCTACACCTTC.

Many counts were recorded for this clonotype. The chain has TRBV7-3 and TRBJ2-5; TRBD2 matches 7 bases. The CDR3 runs to 16 residues. Germline assignment: CDR1 SGHTA and CDR2 FQGTGA. The J segment lost 5 bases and the V segment lost 2 bases, leaving 11 bases of the junction unmatched. The CDR3 spells CASSLSGAGAGETQYF. The CDR3 DNA sequence: TGTGCCAGCAGCTTATCCGGGGCGGGAGCAGGGGAGACCCAGTACTTC. The entire variable domain, with the rest obtained from reference TRBV7-3 and TRBJ2-5, is as follows: GAGVSQTPSNKVTEKGKYVELRCDPISGHTALYWYRQSLGQGPEFLIYFQGTGAADDSGLPNDRFFAVRPEGSVSTLKIQRTERGDSAVYLCASSLSGAGAGETQYFGPGTRLLVL.

This clonotype was seen ten or more times. The J gene is TRBJ2-7, the V gene TRBV6-1, with D tentatively TRBD1 or TRBD2 (5 bases each). V lost 7 bases and J 4 bases, leaving 20 bases between the germline ends. The V gene's germline CDR1 is MNHNS and CDR2 SASEGT. The CDR3 is made up of 15 amino acids. CDR3 loop: CASTLLPGQSYEQYF. DNA for the CDR3: TGTGCCAGCACCCTATTGCCGGGGCAGTCATACGAGCAGTACTTC.

This clonotype showed up many times. V and J are TRBV5-1 and TRBJ2-4; the match to TRBD1 covers 7 bases. Per germline, CDR1 SGHRS and CDR2 YFSETQ. The CDR3 totals 16 residues. J gave up 7 bases and V 4 bases, and 14 bases lay outside the gene matches. The CDR3: CASSPRADRVVNIQYF. DNA of the CDR3: TGCGCCAGCAGCCCCCGGGCCGACAGGGTAGTGAACATTCAGTACTTC.